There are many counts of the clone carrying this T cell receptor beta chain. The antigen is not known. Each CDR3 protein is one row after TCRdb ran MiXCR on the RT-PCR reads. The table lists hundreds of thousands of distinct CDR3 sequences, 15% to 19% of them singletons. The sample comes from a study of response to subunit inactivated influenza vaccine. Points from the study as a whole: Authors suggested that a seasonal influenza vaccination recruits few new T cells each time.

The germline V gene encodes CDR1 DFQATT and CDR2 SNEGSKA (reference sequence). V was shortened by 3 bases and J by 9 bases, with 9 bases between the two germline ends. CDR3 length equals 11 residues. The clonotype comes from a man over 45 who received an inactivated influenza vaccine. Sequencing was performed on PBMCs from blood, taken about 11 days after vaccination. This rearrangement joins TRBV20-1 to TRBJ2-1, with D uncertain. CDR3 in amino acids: CSARYPIEQFF. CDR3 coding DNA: TGCAGTGCTAGGTATCCAATTGAGCAGTTCTTC.